The rows below give T cell receptor beta chains drawn from one sample of a study of regulatory dendritic cells for organ transplantation. For these TCRs, the target antigens are not known. Assay: immunoSEQ multiplex PCR; the TCRdb copy retains only in-frame clones and omits some. Of about 18,000 clones detected, less than 80% appear once; the ten largest clones hold roughly 3%. The sequencing sample was made of memory CD4+ T cells from blood cultured with regulatory dendritic cells. These receptors originate from a human donor in good health. CDR3s include the opening cysteine and the closing phenylalanine or tryptophan. Only part of the rows carry a size: once, few, many, or a class if the clone is expanded.

v_call: TRBV18
clone_size: few
cdr3_aa: CASSPLLQGGTGTPRGSTEAFF

v_call: TRBV4-3
clone_size: -
cdr3_aa: CASSQGAGTANTGELFF

v_call: TRBV27
clone_size: once
cdr3_aa: CASSSGRYMGYTF

v_call: TRBV7-3
clone_size: -
cdr3_aa: CASSLDNNSPLHF

v_call: TRBV21-1
clone_size: -
cdr3_aa: CASSTLRTSGKKRSYEQYF

v_call: TRBV30
clone_size: -
cdr3_aa: CAWAGESNQPQHF

v_call: TRBV7-9
clone_size: once
cdr3_aa: CASSLTGTNEQFF

v_call: TRBV7-9
clone_size: -
cdr3_aa: CASTTRQGGQETQYF

v_call: TRBV4-1
clone_size: -
cdr3_aa: CASSQVAAYEQYF

v_call: TRBV7-2
clone_size: -
cdr3_aa: CASSLRTGIGYEKLFF

v_call: TRBV7-9
clone_size: -
cdr3_aa: CASSLSRGQGYEKLFF

v_call: TRBV9
clone_size: -
cdr3_aa: CASSVGSGEYNEQFF

v_call: TRBV4-2
clone_size: -
cdr3_aa: CASSQVMSTGTGIYEQYF

v_call: TRBV2
clone_size: -
cdr3_aa: CATEGRREVYNEQFF